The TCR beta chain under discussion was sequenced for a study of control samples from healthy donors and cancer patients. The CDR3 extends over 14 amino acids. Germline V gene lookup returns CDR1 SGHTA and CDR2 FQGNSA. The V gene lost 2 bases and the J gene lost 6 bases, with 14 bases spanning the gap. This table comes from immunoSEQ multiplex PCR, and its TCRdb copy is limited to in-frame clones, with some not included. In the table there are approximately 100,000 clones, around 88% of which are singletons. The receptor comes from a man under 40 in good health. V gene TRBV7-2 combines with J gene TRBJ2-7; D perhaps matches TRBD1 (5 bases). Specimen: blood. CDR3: CASSLSGNGLEQYF. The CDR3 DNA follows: TGTGCCAGCAGCTTATCAGGGAACGGGCTCGAGCAGTACTTC.